This T cell receptor beta chain emerged from a study of blood T cells in healthy people across ages. Each of the donors had 8 to 10 milliliters of peripheral blood drawn into EDTA-treated Vacutainer tubes. CDR3 length: 14 amino acids. With 0 bases removed from V and 3 bases from J, the gap between germline ends came to 10 bases. The germline CDR1 and CDR2 sequences are SGHRS and YFSETQ. General study findings and limits: A roughly linear age-dependent decrease characterized TCR beta diversity per million T cells. Because sorting was not performed, PBMCs prevented conclusive naive versus antigen-experienced comparison. One million T cells yielded diversity estimates that were considered underestimates.

In regard to this clonotype: Its antigen is undetermined.

Next came a second PCR, run for roughly 6 to 11 cycles, which used a sample-barcoded 5' primer along with a J-beta primer mix. MiXCR, run by TCRdb on the 5' RACE reads, gives a single entry per CDR3 protein. Of some 1,800,000 distinct CDR3 sequences listed, more than 35% are singletons. This receptor was identified in a human donor in good health. The chain links TRBV5-1 to TRBJ2-7, with D possibly being TRBD1 (5 bases). The sample taken for sequencing was blood. The CDR3 DNA is TGCGCCAGCAGCTTGGGACAGACCCTCTACGAGCAGTACTTC. This gives the protein CASSLGQTLYEQYF.